This T cell receptor beta chain was sequenced in a study of T cell responses to AZD1222 COVID-19 vaccine. Study-wide results and limits: Most donors were white British and more were female, and clonal diversity was possibly underestimated. Spike-specific TCRs gained breadth and depth after people received two AZD1222 doses. Without day 14 samples, only post-peak T cell repertoires were studied.

As regards this clone: The antigen is not known.

The data were produced by immunoSEQ multiplex PCR, yet TCRdb's version contains in-frame clones alone and is incomplete. The table records 180,000 or so clones, about 95% of them present only once. This receptor was identified in an adult in good health. Material: peripheral blood, obtained on day 0 of AZD1222 vaccination.

The CDR3 nucleotides read TGTGCCAGCAGCGTAGATCTAGCCGGGGAGCTGTTTTTT. This codes for CASSVDLAGELFF. The chain couples TRBV9 to TRBJ2-2; D unresolved. V was cut by 0 bases and J by 6 bases, with 6 bases left in between. CDR3 size: 13 residues. Germline CDR1 SGDLS, CDR2 YYNGEE.